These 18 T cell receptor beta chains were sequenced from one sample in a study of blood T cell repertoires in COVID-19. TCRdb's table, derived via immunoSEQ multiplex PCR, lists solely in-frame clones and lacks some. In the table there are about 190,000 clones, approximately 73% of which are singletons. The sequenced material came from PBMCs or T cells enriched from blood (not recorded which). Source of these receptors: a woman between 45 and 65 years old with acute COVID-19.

Here the CDR3 DNA reads TGTGCCTCAGGAAGAGGAAACACCATATATTTT. It yields the protein CASGRGNTIYF. The chain has TRBV6-5 and TRBJ1-3; no reliable D call. The V end was cut by 11 bases, the J end by 4 bases, with 9 bases between. This CDR3 comprises 11 residues. Germline V lookup: CDR1 MNHEY, CDR2 SVGAGI.

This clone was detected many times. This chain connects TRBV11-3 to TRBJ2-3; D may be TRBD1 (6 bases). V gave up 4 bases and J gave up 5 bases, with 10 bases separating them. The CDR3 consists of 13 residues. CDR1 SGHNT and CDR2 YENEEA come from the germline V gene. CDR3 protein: CASSSDSQDTQYF. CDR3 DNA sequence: TGTGCCAGCAGCTCGGACAGTCAAGATACGCAGTATTTT.

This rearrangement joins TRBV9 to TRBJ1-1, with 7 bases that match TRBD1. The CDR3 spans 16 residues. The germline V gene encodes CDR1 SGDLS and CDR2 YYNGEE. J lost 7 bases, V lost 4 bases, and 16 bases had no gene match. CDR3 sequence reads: CASSIPLTGIGSEAFF. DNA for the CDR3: TGTGCCAGCAGCATACCATTGACAGGGATTGGCAGTGAAGCTTTCTTT.

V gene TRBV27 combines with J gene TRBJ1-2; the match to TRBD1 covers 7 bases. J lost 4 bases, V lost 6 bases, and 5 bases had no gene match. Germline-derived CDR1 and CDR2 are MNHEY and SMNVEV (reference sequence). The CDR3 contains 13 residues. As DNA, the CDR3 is TGTGCCAGCAGCCTGACAGGGATCTATGGCTACACCTTC. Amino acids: CASSLTGIYGYTF.

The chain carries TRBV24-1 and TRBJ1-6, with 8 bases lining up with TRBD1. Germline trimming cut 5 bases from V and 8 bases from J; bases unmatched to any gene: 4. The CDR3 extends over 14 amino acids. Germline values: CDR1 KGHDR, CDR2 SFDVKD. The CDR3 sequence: CATSAGGVYSPLHF. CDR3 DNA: TGTGCCACCAGTGCAGGGGGCGTTTATTCACCCCTCCACTTT.

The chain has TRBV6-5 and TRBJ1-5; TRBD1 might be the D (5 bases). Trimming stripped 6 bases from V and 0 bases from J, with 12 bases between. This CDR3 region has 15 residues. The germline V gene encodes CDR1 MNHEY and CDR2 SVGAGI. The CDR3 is CASRTDPISNQPQHF. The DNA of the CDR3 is TGTGCCAGCAGGACAGACCCCATTAGCAATCAGCCCCAGCATTTT.

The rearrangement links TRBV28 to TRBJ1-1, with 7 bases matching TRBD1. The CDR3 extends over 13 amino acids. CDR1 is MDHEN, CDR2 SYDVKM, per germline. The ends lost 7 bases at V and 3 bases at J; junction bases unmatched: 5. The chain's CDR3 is CASKTGRYTEAFF. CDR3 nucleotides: TGTGCCAGCAAGACAGGGAGGTACACTGAAGCTTTCTTT. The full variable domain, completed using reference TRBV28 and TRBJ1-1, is DVKVTQSSRYLVKRTGEKVFLECVQDMDHENMFWYRQDPGLGLRLIYFSYDVKMKEKGDIPEGYSVSREKKERFSLILESASTNQTSMYLCASKTGRYTEAFFGQGTRLTVV.

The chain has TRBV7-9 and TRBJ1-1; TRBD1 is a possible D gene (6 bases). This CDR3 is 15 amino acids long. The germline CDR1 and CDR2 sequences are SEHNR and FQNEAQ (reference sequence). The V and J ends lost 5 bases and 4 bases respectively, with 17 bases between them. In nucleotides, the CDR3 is TGTGCCAGCAGCCAGGCGCGGGGGGCTGGCACTGAAGCTTTCTTT. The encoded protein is CASSQARGAGTEAFF. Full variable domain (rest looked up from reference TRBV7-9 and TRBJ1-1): DTGVSQNPRHKITKRGQNVTFRCDPISEHNRLYWYRQTLGQGPEFLTYFQNEAQLEKSRLLSDRFSAERPKGSFSTLEIQRTEQGDSAMYLCASSQARGAGTEAFFGQGTRLTVV.

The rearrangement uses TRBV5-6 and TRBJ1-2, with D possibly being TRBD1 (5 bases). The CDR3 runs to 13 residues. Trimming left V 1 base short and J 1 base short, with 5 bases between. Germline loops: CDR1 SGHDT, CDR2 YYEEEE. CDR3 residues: CASSLRGNYGYTF. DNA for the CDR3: TGTGCCAGCAGCTTGAGGGGTAACTATGGCTACACCTTC.

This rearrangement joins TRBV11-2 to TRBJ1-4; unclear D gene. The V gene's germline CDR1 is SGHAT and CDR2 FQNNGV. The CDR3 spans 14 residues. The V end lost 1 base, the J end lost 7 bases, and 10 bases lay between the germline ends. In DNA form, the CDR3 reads TGTGCCAGCAGCTTAGCCAAGTATAGTGAAAAACTGTTTTTT. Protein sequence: CASSLAKYSEKLFF.

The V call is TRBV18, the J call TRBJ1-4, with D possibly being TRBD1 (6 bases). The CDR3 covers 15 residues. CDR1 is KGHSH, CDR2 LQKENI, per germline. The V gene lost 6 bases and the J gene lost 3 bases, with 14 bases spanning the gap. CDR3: CASSLDRSANEKLFF. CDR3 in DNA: TGTGCCAGCTCTTTAGACAGGTCGGCTAATGAAAAACTGTTTTTT.

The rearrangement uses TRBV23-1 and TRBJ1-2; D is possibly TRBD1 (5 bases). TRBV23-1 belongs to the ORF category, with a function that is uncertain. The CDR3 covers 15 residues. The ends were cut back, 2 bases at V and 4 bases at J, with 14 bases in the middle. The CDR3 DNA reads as TGCGCCAGCAGTCAAAGCTCGTCCGGGGGCTATGGCTACACCTTC. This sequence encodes CASSQSSSGGYGYTF.

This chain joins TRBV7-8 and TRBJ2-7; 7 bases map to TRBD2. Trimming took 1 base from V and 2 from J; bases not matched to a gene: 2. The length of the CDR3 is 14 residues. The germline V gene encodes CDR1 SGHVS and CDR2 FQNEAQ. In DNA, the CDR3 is TGTGCCAGCAGCTTAGAGGCGGGGGCCTACGAGCAGTACGTC. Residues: CASSLEAGAYEQYV.

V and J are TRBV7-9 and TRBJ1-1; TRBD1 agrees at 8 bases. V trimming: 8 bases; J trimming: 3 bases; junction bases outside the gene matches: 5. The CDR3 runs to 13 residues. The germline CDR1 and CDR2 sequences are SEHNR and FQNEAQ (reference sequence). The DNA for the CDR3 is TGTGCCAGCCTGACAGGGGTGGACACTGAAGCTTTCTTT. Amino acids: CASLTGVDTEAFF. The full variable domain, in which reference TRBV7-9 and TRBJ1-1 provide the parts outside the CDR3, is DTGVSQNPRHKITKRGQNVTFRCDPISEHNRLYWYRQTLGQGPEFLTYFQNEAQLEKSRLLSDRFSAERPKGSFSTLEIQRTEQGDSAMYLCASLTGVDTEAFFGQGTRLTVV.

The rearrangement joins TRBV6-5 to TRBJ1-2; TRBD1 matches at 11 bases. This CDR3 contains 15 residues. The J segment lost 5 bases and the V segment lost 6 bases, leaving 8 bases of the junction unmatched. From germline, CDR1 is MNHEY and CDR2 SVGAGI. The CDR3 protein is CASRTRDRGLYGYTF. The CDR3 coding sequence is TGTGCCAGCAGGACCCGGGACAGGGGGTTGTATGGCTACACCTTC.

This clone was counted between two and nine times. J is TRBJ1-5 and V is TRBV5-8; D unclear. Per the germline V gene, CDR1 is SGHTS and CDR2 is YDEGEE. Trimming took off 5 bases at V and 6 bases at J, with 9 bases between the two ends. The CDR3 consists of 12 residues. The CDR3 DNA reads TGTGCCAGCAGACCACGGGGTCAGCCCCAGCATTTT. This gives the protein CASRPRGQPQHF. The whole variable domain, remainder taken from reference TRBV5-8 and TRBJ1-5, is EAGVTQSPTHLIKTRGQQATLRCSPISGHTSVYWYQQALGLGLQFLLWYDEGEERNRGNFPPRFSGRQFPNYSSELNVNALELEDSALYLCASRPRGQPQHFGDGTRLSIL.

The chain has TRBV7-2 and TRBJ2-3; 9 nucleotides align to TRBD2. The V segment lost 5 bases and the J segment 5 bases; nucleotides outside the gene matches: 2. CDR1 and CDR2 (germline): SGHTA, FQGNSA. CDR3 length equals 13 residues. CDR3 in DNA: TGTGCCAGCAGCGCGGGGGGGCTAGATACGCAGTATTTT. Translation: CASSAGGLDTQYF.

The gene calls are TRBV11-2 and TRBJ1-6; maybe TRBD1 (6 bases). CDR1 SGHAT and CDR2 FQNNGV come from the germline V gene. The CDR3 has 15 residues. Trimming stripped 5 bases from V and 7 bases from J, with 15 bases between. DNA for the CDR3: TGTGCCAGCAGCACCGAGCGTCAGGGGAATTCACCCCTCCACTTT. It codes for CASSTERQGNSPLHF.